What follows are 11 T cell receptor beta chains derived from one specimen sequenced in a study of T cell therapy after organ transplantation. Some clones are missing from TCRdb's copy, which holds only in-frame ones; the method was immunoSEQ multiplex PCR. The table shows around 15,000 clones, with 65% to 90% occurring only once. Time point: 20-29 weeks after completion of therapy. These receptors' antigens are unknown. The sequenced sample was CD8+ T cells from blood, obtained after autologous CMV-specific T cell therapy. Every receptor here comes from a human patient who had received a solid organ transplant and had CMV disease. The T cells may partly be graft donor cells.

CDR3 DNA: TGTGCCAGCAGCCCAGGCAACCAAGAGACCCAGTACTTC. This sequence encodes CASSPGNQETQYF. This chain joins TRBV7-8 and TRBJ2-5, with D uncertain. Germline CDR1 reads SGHVS; CDR2 reads FQNEAQ. V was clipped by 5 bases and J by 0 bases, with 7 bases between them. CDR3 length equals 13 residues.

This sequence joins TRBV4-1 and TRBJ2-7, with TRBD1 matching 7 bases. The CDR3 consists of 16 residues. CDR1 MGHRA and CDR2 YSYEKL come from the germline V gene. The junction had 14 bases not matched to a gene; V was cut back by 5 bases and J by 4 bases. CDR3 loop: CASSEGSGTELYEQYF. CDR3 DNA: TGCGCCAGCAGCGAAGGGTCCGGGACAGAACTTTACGAGCAGTACTTC.

The rearrangement joins TRBV15 to TRBJ1-5; tentative D call: TRBD1 (5 bases). Germline CDR1 LNHNV, CDR2 YYDKDF (reference sequence). The CDR3 totals 14 residues. V gave up 9 bases and J gave up 4 bases, with 16 bases separating them. The CDR3 sequence: CATGVPEGNQPQHF. Here the CDR3 DNA reads TGTGCCACAGGGGTTCCTGAAGGGAATCAGCCCCAGCATTTT.

This clone showed up just once. The chain uses TRBV4-2 and TRBJ2-7; 12 bases match TRBD2. Per the germline V gene, CDR1 is LGHNA and CDR2 is YNFKEQ. The CDR3 covers 14 residues. The junction had 2 bases not matched to a gene; V was cut back by 3 bases and J by 5 bases. The DNA of the CDR3 is TGTGCCAGCAGCCACGGACTAGCGGGAAACGAGCAGTACTTC. Protein sequence: CASSHGLAGNEQYF.

The chain has TRBV14 and TRBJ2-3; the D gene is possibly TRBD2 (6 bases). Germline CDR1 is SGHDN and CDR2 is FVKESK. CDR3 size: 14 residues. V was pared by 1 base and J by 5 bases, with 10 bases between. Here the CDR3 DNA reads TGTGCCAGCAGCCAAGGGGGACTTGGAGATACGCAGTATTTT. Translating gives CASSQGGLGDTQYF.

The V call is TRBV6-1, the J call TRBJ2-7; perhaps TRBD1 as D (5 bases). This CDR3 is built from 15 residues. Trimming took off 6 bases at V and 0 bases at J, with 15 bases between the two ends. Germline values: CDR1 MNHNS, CDR2 SASEGT. The CDR3 sequence is CASSPTGNPSYEQYF. CDR3 nucleotide sequence: TGTGCCAGCAGCCCCACAGGCAACCCCTCCTACGAGCAGTACTTC.

The gene calls are TRBV9 and TRBJ2-1; 12 bases align to TRBD2. Germline loops: CDR1 SGDLS, CDR2 YYNGEE. V shed 0 bases, J shed 3 bases, and the junction held 7 bases outside the gene matches. The CDR3 extends over 18 amino acids. In DNA, the CDR3 is TGTGCCAGCAGCGTAGTCGAGACTAGCGGGAGCCTCTACAATGAGCAGTTCTTC. This sequence encodes CASSVVETSGSLYNEQFF.

This clone was picked up one time. The rearrangement links TRBV10-3 to TRBJ2-5, with 10 nucleotides matching TRBD2. Losses at the gene ends were 7 bases for V and 4 bases for J; bases not matched to a gene: 9. The CDR3 is 15 amino acids. Per the germline V gene, CDR1 is ENHRY and CDR2 is SYGVKD. Here the CDR3 reads CAITGGAGGPETQYF. The CDR3 DNA sequence: TGTGCCATCACCGGTGGAGCGGGAGGGCCAGAGACCCAGTACTTC.

This clone came up a few times. This chain links TRBV4-3 with TRBJ2-1; the D is unclear. Germline values: CDR1 LGHNA, CDR2 YSLEER. V shed 1 base and J shed 0 bases, with 7 bases lying between them. The CDR3 spans 15 residues. The CDR3 here is CASSQGRSSYNEQFF. The CDR3 DNA follows: TGCGCCAGCAGCCAAGGTCGGAGCTCCTACAATGAGCAGTTCTTC.

This clone was counted a single time. The chain has TRBV4-2 and TRBJ2-7; D is ambiguous. V lost 0 bases and J lost 3, with 12 bases in between. Germline V gene data show CDR1 as LGHNA and CDR2 as YNFKEQ. This CDR3 contains 15 residues. CDR3 nucleotide sequence: TGTGCCAGCAGCCAAGATTCTCCGGCCTACTACGAGCAGTACTTC. It yields the protein CASSQDSPAYYEQYF.

The V gene is TRBV2, the J gene TRBJ2-7; D is possibly TRBD2 (6 bases). V shed 2 bases and J shed 6 bases, with 17 bases lying between them. Germline V gives CDR1 SNHLY, CDR2 FYNNEI. The CDR3 extends over 15 amino acids. This CDR3 reads CASSEPSAARGEQYF. The CDR3 DNA sequence: TGTGCCAGCAGTGAACCTAGCGCTGCGAGGGGCGAGCAGTACTTC.